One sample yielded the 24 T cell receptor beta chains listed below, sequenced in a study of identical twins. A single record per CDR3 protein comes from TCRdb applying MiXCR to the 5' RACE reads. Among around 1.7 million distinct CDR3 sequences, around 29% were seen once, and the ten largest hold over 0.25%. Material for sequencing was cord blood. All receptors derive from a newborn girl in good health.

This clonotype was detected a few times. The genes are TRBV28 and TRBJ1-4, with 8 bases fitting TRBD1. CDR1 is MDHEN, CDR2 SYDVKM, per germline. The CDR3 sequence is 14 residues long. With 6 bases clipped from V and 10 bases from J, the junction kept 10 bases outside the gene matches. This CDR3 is CASSLRTGIRKLFF. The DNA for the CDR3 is TGTGCCAGCAGCCTCCGGACAGGGATTCGAAAACTGTTTTTT.

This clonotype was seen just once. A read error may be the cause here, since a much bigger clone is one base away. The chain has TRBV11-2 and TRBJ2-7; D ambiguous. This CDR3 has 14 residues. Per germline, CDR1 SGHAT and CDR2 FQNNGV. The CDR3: CASGLVGNSYEQYF. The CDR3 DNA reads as TGTGCCAGCGGCTTAGTGGGCAACTCCTACGAGCAGTACTTC.

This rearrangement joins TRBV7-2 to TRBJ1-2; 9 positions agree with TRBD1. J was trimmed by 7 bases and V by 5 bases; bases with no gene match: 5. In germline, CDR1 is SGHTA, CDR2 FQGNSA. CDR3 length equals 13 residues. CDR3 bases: TGTGCCAGCAGCCCGACAGGGGGTTGTGGCTACACCTTC. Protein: CASSPTGGCGYTF.

The CDR3 reads CASKTSSRYF. The CDR3 DNA reads as TGTGCCAGCAAGACTAGCTCTCGGTACTTC. The V and J genes are TRBV28 and TRBJ2-4; 7 bases fit TRBD2. Looked up from germline, CDR1 is MDHEN and CDR2 is SYDVKM. After removal of 7 bases from V and 15 bases from J, the junction contained 6 bases not matched to a gene. This CDR3 spans 10 amino acids.

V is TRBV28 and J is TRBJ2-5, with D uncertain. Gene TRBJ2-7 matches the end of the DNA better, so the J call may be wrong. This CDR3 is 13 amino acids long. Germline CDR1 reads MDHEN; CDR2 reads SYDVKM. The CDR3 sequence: CASSSSVTYEQYF. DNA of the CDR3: TGTGCCAGCAGTTCTTCCGTAACCTACGAGCAGTACTTC.

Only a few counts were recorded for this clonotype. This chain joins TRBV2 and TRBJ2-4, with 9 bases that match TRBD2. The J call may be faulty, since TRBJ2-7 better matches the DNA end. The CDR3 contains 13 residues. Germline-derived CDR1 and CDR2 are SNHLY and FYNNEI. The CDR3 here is CANAPSGMDEQYF. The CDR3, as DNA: TGTGCCAACGCACCTAGCGGGATGGACGAGCAGTACTTC.

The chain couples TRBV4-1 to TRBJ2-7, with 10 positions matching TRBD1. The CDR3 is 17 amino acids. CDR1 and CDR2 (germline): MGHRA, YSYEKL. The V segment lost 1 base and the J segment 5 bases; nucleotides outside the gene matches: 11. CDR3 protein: CASSQVEPGTGEHEQYF. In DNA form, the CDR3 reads TGCGCCAGCAGCCAAGTCGAACCCGGGACAGGGGAACACGAGCAGTACTTC.

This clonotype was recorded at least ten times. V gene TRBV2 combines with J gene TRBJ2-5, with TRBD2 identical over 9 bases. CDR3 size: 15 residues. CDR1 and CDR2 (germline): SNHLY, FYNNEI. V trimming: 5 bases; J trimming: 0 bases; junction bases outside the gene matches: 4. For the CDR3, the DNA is TGTGCCAGCAGTCCACTAGCGGGCAACCAAGAGACCCAGTACTTC. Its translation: CASSPLAGNQETQYF.

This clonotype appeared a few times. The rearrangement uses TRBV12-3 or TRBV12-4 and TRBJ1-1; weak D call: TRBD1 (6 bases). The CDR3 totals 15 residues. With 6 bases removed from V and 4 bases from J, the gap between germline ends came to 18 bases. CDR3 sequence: CASSNHKRGGTEAFF. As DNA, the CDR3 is TGTGCCAGCAGCAACCACAAAAGGGGGGGCACTGAAGCTTTCTTT.

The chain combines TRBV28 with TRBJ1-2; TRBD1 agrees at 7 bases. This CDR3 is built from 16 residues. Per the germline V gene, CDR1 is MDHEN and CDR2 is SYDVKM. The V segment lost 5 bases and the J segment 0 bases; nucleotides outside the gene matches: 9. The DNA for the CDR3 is TGTGCCAGCAGTCAACTGACAGGGCCCTCTAACTATGGCTACACCTTC. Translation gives CASSQLTGPSNYGYTF.

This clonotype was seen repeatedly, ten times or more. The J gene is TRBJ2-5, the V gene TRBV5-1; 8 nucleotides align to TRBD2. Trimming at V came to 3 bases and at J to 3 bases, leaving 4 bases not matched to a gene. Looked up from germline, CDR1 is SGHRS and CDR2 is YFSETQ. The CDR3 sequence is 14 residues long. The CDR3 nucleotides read TGCGCCAGCAGCTACTTAGCGGGGAAAGAGACCCAGTACTTC. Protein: CASSYLAGKETQYF.

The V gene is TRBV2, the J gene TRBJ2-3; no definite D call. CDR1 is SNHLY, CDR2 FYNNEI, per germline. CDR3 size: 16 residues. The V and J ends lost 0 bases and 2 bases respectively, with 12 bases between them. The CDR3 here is CASSEASWTHTDTQYF. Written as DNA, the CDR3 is TGTGCCAGCAGTGAAGCTTCCTGGACCCACACAGATACGCAGTATTTT.

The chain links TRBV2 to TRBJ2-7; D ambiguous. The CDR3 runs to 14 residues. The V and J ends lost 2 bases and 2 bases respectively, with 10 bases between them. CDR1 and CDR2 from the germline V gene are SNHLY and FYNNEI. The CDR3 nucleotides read TGTGCCAGCAGTGAAAGGCTTCTGCCCTACGAGCAGTACTTC. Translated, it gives CASSERLLPYEQYF.

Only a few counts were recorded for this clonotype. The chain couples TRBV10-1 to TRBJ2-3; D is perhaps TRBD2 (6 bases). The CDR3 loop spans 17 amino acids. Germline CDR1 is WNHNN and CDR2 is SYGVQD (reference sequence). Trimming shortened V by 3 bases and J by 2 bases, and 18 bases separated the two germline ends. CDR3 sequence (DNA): TGCGCCAGCAGTGAAGGGCCCGGGACTCTTTCCACAGATACGCAGTATTTT. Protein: CASSEGPGTLSTDTQYF.

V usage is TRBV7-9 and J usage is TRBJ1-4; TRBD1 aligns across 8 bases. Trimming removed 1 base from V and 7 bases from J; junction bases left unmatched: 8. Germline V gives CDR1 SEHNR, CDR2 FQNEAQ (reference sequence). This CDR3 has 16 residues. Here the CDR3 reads CASSLVPRGQVEKLFF. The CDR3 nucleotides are TGTGCCAGCAGCTTAGTCCCCAGGGGGCAAGTTGAAAAACTGTTTTTT. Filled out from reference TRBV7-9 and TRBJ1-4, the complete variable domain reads DTGVSQNPRHKITKRGQNVTFRCDPISEHNRLYWYRQTLGQGPEFLTYFQNEAQLEKSRLLSDRFSAERPKGSFSTLEIQRTEQGDSAMYLCASSLVPRGQVEKLFFGSGTQLSVL.

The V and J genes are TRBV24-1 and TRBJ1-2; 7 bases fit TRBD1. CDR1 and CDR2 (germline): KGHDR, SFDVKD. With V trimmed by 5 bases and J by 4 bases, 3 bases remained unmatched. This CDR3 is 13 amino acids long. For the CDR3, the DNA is TGTGCCACCAGTGGAGGACAGGCCTATGGCTACACCTTC. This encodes CATSGGQAYGYTF.

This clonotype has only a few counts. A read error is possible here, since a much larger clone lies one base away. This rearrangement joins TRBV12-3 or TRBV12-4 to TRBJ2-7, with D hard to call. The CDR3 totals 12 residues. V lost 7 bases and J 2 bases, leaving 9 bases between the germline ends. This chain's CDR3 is CASIFGPYEQYF. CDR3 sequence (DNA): TGTGCCAGCATTTTTGGCCCCTACGAGCAGTACTTC.

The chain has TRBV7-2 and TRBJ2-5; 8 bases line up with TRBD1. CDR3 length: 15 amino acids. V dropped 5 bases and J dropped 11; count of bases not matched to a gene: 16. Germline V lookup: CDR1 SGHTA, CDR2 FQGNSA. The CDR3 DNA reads TGTGCCAGCAGCCTTGGACAGGGATGGTATAATGAGCAGTACTTC. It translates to CASSLGQGWYNEQYF.

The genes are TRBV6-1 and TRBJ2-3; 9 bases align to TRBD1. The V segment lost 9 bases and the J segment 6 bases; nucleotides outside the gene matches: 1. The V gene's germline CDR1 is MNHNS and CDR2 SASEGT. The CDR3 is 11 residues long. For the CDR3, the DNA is TGTGCCAGTGGACAGGGGGATACGCAGTATTTT. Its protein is CASGQGDTQYF.

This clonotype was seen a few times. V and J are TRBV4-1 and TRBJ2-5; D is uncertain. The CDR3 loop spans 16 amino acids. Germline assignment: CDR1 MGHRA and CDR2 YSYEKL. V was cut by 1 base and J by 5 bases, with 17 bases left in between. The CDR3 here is CASSQGWGGAKETQYF. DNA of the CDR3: TGCGCCAGCAGCCAAGGTTGGGGTGGAGCCAAGGAGACCCAGTACTTC.

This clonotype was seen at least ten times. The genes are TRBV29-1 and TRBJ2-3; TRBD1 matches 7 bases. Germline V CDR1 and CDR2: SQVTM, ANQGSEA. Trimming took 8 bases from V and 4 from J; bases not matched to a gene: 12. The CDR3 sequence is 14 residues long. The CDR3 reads CSFVLGRGPDTQYF. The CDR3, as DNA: TGCAGCTTCGTTCTGGGAAGGGGGCCAGATACGCAGTATTTT.

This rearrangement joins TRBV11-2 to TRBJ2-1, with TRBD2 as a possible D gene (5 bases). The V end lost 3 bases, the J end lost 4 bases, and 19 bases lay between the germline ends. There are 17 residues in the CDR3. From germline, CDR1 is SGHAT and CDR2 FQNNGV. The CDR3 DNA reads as TGTGCCAGCAGCTTGATCACGAGCGGTTCACCTTACAATGAGCAGTTCTTC. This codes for CASSLITSGSPYNEQFF. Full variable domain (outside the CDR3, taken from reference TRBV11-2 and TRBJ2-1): EAGVAQSPRYKIIEKRQSVAFWCNPISGHATLYWYQQILGQGPKLLIQFQNNGVVDDSQLPKDRFSAERLKGVDSTLKIQPAKLEDSAVYLCASSLITSGSPYNEQFFGPGTRLTVL.

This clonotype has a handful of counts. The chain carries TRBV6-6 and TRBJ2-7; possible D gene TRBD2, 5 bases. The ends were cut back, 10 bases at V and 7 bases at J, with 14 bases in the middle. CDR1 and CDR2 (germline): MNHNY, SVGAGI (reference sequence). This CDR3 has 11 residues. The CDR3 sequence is CATKGSGEQYF. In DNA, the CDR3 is TGTGCCACCAAAGGGTCGGGGGAGCAGTACTTC.

The chain's CDR3 is CASSQETASGNTGELFF. In nucleotides, the CDR3 is TGCGCCAGCAGCCAAGAAACGGCTAGCGGGAACACCGGGGAGCTGTTTTTT. The chain uses TRBV4-1 and TRBJ2-2, with 7 bases lining up with TRBD2. CDR3 size: 17 residues. The V gene end was trimmed by 0 bases and the J gene end by 1 base; junction bases not matched to a gene: 5. Germline V gives CDR1 MGHRA, CDR2 YSYEKL.